These 10 T cell receptor beta chains originate from one sample sequenced in a study of shared clonotypes between healthy human individuals. Clones were read by immunoSEQ multiplex PCR, and TCRdb kept only the in-frame ones, dropping some. The sample carries fewer than 3 million clones, less than 95% recorded once. Sequencing used naive CD4+ T cells from PBMCs. Subset in this sample: CD45RA+ positively selected. The receptors stem from a man between 18 and 35 years old in good health. Some clones in this sample may be carry-over from other donors' samples.

The chain employs TRBV5-4 and TRBJ2-7, with D unresolved. CDR3 length: 13 residues. Germline CDR1 SGHNT, CDR2 YYREEE (reference sequence). V lost 0 bases and J 6 bases, leaving 10 bases between the germline ends. The CDR3 is CASSLGDRPEQYF. CDR3 bases: TGTGCCAGCAGCTTGGGTGACCGACCCGAGCAGTACTTC.

Concerning this clone: At the DNA level, this CDR3 is encoded by other sequences in the same sample as well. The chain uses TRBV7-9 and TRBJ1-1; D is unclear. In germline, CDR1 is SEHNR, CDR2 FQNEAQ (reference sequence). Trimming left V 3 bases short and J 1 base short, with 3 bases between. The CDR3 spans 12 residues. This chain's CDR3 is CASSFPNTEAFF. The DNA for the CDR3 is TGTGCCAGCAGCTTTCCGAACACTGAAGCTTTCTTT. The full variable domain, rest sourced from reference TRBV7-9 and TRBJ1-1, is DTGVSQNPRHKITKRGQNVTFRCDPISEHNRLYWYRQTLGQGPEFLTYFQNEAQLEKSRLLSDRFSAERPKGSFSTLEIQRTEQGDSAMYLCASSFPNTEAFFGQGTRLTVV.

A note on this clone: Other DNA sequences in the same sample also yield this CDR3. The genes are TRBV7-2 and TRBJ2-7; no clear D. Trimming removed 0 bases from V and 2 bases from J, with 2 bases in between. Germline V gene sequence: CDR1 SGHTA, CDR2 FQGNSA. This CDR3 has 12 residues. The CDR3 nucleotides are TGTGCCAGCAGCTTAGCAGCCTACGAGCAGTACTTC. Translating it yields CASSLAAYEQYF.

This chain connects TRBV5-4 to TRBJ2-2, with TRBD1 matching 9 bases. J was trimmed by 4 bases and V by 5 bases; bases with no gene match: 0. The CDR3 totals 13 residues. The germline V gene encodes CDR1 SGHNT and CDR2 YYREEE (reference sequence). CDR3 sequence reads: CASRDRGTGELFF. Here the CDR3 DNA reads TGTGCCAGCAGGGACAGGGGCACCGGGGAGCTGTTTTTT.

The chain has TRBV7-2 and TRBJ2-5; D is perhaps TRBD1 (6 bases). The V end lost 4 bases, the J end lost 2 bases, and 8 bases lay between the germline ends. The CDR3 totals 13 residues. Germline CDR1 reads SGHTA; CDR2 reads FQGNSA. The CDR3 protein is CASSYDRQETQYF. In DNA form, the CDR3 reads TGTGCCAGCAGCTACGACAGGCAAGAGACCCAGTACTTC.

The chain recombines TRBV5-1 with TRBJ2-7; D tentatively fits TRBD1 or TRBD2 (5 bases each). Germline CDR1 and CDR2: SGHRS and YFSETQ. The CDR3 has 14 amino acids. Trimming shortened V by 1 base and J by 3 bases, and 11 bases separated the two germline ends. This CDR3 reads CASSLRTRGYEQYF. Written as DNA, the CDR3 is TGCGCCAGCAGCTTGAGAACGAGGGGCTACGAGCAGTACTTC.

The chain couples TRBV28 to TRBJ1-5; a possible D gene is TRBD1 (6 bases). The CDR3 runs 17 residues. The germline gives CDR1 MDHEN, CDR2 SYDVKM. Trimming took off 4 bases at V and 2 bases at J, with 18 bases between the two ends. In nucleotides, the CDR3 is TGTGCCAGCAGTTCCACCCCAGGGGAATTAGGCAATCAGCCCCAGCATTTT. Protein product: CASSSTPGELGNQPQHF.

The rearrangement joins TRBV28 to TRBJ2-2; D remains unclear. The ends were cut back, 5 bases at V and 5 bases at J, with 9 bases in the middle. This CDR3 region has 13 residues. Per the germline V gene, CDR1 is MDHEN and CDR2 is SYDVKM. CDR3 sequence (DNA): TGTGCCAGCAGTCCCCGCGTGACCGGGGAGCTGTTTTTT. Protein product: CASSPRVTGELFF.

J is TRBJ2-3 and V is TRBV28; D not certain. Germline loops: CDR1 MDHEN, CDR2 SYDVKM. V dropped 8 bases and J dropped 2 bases, with 8 bases sitting between them. The CDR3 spans 12 residues. DNA for the CDR3: TGTGCCAGCGGAGTAATCACAGATACGCAGTATTTT. Translating gives CASGVITDTQYF.

This clone appeared once. The same CDR3 can be traced to other DNA sequences in this sample. The chain employs TRBV6-1 and TRBJ2-3; D may match TRBD1 or TRBD2 (5 bases each). This CDR3 spans 14 amino acids. Germline assignment: CDR1 MNHNS and CDR2 SASEGT. V gave up 0 bases and J gave up 4 bases, with 8 bases separating them. In DNA, the CDR3 is TGTGCCAGCAGTGAAGCGCTGGGGGCAGATACGCAGTATTTT. Its protein is CASSEALGADTQYF.